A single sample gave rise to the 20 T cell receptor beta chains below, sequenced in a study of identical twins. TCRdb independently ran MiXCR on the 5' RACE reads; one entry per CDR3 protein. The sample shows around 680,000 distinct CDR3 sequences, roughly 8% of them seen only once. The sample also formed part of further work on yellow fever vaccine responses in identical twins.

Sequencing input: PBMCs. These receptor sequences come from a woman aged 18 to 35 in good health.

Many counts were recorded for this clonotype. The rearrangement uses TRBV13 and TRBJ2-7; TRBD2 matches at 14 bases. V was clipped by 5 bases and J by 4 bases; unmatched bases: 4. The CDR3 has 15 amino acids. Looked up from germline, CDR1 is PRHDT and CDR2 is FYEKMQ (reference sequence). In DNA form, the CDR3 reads TGTGCCAGCAGCGCTCGACTAGCGGGAGGGTACGAGCAGTACTTC. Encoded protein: CASSARLAGGYEQYF.

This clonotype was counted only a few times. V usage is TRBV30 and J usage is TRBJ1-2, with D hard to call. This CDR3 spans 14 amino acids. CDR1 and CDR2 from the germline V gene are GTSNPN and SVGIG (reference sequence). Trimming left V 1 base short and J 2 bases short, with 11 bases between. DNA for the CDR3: TGTGCCTGGAGTGCCCTCGGGTGGAACTATGGCTACACCTTC. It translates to CAWSALGWNYGYTF.

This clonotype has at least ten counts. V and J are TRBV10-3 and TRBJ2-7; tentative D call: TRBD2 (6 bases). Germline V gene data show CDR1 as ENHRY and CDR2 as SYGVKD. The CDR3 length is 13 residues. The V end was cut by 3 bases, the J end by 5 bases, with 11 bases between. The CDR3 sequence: CAISDRDSDEQYF. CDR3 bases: TGTGCCATCAGTGACCGGGACTCTGACGAGCAGTACTTC.

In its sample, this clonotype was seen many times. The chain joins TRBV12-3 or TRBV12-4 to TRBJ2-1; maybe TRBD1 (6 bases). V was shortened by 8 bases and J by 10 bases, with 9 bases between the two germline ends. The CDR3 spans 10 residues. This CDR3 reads CASLGGEQFF. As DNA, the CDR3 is TGTGCCAGCCTAGGGGGAGAGCAGTTCTTC.

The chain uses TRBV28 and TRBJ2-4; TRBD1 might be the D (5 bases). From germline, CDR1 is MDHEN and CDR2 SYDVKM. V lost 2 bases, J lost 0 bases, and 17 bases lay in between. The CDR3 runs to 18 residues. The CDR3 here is CASSLGQGSALAKNIQYF. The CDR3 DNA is TGTGCCAGCAGTTTAGGGCAGGGCTCCGCACTAGCCAAAAACATTCAGTACTTC. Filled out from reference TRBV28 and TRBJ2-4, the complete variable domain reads DVKVTQSSRYLVKRTGEKVFLECVQDMDHENMFWYRQDPGLGLRLIYFSYDVKMKEKGDIPEGYSVSREKKERFSLILESASTNQTSMYLCASSLGQGSALAKNIQYFGAGTRLSVL.

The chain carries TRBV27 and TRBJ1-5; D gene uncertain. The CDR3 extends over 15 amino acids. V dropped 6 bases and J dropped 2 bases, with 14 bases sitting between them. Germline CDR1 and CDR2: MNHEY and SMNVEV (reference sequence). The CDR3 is CASRAVGSGNQPQHF. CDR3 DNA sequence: TGTGCCAGCAGAGCCGTAGGGTCTGGCAATCAGCCCCAGCATTTT.

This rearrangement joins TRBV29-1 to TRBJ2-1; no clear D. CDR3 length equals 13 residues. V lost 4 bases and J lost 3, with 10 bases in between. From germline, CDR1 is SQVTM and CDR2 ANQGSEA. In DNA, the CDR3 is TGCAGCGTTGTACTGCGGATCTACAATGAGCAGTTCTTC. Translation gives CSVVLRIYNEQFF.

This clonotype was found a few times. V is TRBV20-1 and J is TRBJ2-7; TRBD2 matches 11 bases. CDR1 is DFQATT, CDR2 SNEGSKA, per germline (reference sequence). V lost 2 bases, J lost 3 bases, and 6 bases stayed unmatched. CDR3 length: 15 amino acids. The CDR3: CSARLAGLAVYEQYF. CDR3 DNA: TGCAGTGCTAGATTGGCGGGACTAGCGGTCTACGAGCAGTACTTC.

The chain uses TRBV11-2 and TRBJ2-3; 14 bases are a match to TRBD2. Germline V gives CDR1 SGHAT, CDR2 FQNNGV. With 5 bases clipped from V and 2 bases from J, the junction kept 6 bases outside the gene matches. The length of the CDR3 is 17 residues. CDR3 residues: CASSPRLAGGLTDTQYF. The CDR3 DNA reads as TGTGCCAGCAGCCCCAGACTAGCGGGGGGGCTCACAGATACGCAGTATTTT. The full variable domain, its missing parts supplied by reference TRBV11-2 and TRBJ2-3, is EAGVAQSPRYKIIEKRQSVAFWCNPISGHATLYWYQQILGQGPKLLIQFQNNGVVDDSQLPKDRFSAERLKGVDSTLKIQPAKLEDSAVYLCASSPRLAGGLTDTQYFGPGTRLTVL.

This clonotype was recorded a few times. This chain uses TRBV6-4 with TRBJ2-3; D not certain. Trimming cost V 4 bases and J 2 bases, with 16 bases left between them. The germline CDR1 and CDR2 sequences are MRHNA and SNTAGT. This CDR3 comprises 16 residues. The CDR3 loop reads CASSVKPSTHTDTQYF. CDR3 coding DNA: TGTGCCAGCAGTGTCAAACCCTCGACCCACACAGATACGCAGTATTTT.

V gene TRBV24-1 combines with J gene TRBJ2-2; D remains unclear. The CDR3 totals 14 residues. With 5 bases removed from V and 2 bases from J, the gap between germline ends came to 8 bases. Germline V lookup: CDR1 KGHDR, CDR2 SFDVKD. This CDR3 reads CATSVPDNTGELFF. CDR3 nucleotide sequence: TGTGCCACCAGTGTTCCAGATAACACCGGGGAGCTGTTTTTT.

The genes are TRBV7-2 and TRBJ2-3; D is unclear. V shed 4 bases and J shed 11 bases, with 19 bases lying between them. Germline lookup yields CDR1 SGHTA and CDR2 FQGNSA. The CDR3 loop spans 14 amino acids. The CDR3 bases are TGTGCCAGCAGCTCTCTAACTTCCTCTTGGGGGCAGTATTTT. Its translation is CASSSLTSSWGQYF.

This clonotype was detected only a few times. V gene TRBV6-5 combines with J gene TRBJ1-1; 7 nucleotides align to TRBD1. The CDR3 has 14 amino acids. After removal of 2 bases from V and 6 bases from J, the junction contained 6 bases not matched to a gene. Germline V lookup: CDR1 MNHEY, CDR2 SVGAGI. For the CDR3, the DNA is TGTGCCAGCAGTTACGTGGCAGGGGGAGCTGAAGCTTTCTTT. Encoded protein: CASSYVAGGAEAFF.

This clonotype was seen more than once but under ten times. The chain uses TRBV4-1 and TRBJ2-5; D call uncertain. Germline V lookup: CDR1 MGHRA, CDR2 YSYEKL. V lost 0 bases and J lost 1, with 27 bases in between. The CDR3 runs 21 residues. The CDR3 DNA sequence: TGCGCCAGCAGCCAAGATATAGAAGGACGGGCGGAGACCGGAATCCAAGAGACCCAGTACTTC. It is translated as CASSQDIEGRAETGIQETQYF.

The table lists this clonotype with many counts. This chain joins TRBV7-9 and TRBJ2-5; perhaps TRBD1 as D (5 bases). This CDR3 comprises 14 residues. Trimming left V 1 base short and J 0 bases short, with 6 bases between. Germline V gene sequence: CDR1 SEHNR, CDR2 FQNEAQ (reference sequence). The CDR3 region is CASSLVRDQETQYF. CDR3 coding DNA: TGTGCCAGCAGCTTAGTCAGGGACCAAGAGACCCAGTACTTC.

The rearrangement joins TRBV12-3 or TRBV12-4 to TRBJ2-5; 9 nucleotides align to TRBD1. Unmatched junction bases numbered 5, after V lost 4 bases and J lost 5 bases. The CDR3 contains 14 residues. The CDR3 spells CASSSWTGAETQYF. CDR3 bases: TGTGCCAGCAGTTCTTGGACAGGGGCCGAGACCCAGTACTTC.

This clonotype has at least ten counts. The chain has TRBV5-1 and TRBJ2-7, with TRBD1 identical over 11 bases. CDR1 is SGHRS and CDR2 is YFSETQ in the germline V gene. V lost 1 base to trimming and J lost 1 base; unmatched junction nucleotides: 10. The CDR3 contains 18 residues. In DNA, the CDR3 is TGCGCCAGCAGCTTGTACTCCGGGACAGGGGGTCTTTCCTACGAGCAGTACTTC. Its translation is CASSLYSGTGGLSYEQYF. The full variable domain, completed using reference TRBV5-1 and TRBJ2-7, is KAGVTQTPRYLIKTRGQQVTLSCSPISGHRSVSWYQQTPGQGLQFLFEYFSETQRNKGNFPGRFSGRQFSNSRSEMNVSTLELGDSALYLCASSLYSGTGGLSYEQYFGPGTRLTVT.

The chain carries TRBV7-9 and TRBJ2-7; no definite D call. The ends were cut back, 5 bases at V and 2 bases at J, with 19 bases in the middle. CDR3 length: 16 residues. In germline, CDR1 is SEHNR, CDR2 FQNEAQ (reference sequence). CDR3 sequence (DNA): TGTGCCAGCAGCCACCCACCCTGGCAGAGAGCCTACGAGCAGTACTTC. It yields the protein CASSHPPWQRAYEQYF.

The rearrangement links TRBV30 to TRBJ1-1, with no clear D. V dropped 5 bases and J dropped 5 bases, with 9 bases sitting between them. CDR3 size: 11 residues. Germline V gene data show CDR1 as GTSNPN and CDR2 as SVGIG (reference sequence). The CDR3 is CAWERWTEAFF. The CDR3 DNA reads TGTGCCTGGGAGAGATGGACTGAAGCTTTCTTT.

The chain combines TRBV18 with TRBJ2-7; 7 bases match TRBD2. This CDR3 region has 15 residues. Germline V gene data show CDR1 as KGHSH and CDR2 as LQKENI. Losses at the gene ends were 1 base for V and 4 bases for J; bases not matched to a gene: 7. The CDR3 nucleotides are TGTGCCAGCTCACCACAGGCGGGGCGGGAGTACGAGCAGTACTTC. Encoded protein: CASSPQAGREYEQYF.